This T cell receptor (beta chain) came from a study of T cell repertoires in cytomegalovirus infection. Overall study context: In the study, CMV epitopes included recently identified HLA-C-restricted and well-studied HLA-B-restricted ones. Shared public TCR beta signatures pointed to both CMV infection and a matching HLA type.

The ends were cut back, 6 bases at V and 7 bases at J, with 6 bases in the middle. This CDR3 is 9 amino acids long. CDR1 DFQATT and CDR2 SNEGSKA come from the germline V gene (reference sequence). TCRdb used MiXCR to reprocess the reads, holding one entry per CDR3 protein. The sample contains about 280,000 distinct CDR3 sequences, under 25% of which appear only once. To note about this clonotype: The target antigen is unknown.

This specimen consisted of cultured PBMCs, obtained from culture after CMV antigen stimulation. The chain has TRBV20-1 and TRBJ2-5; no clear D. The clonotype was recovered from a human donor in good health (CMV status not recorded). Some clones in this sample may be carry-over from other donors' samples. The CDR3 protein is CSAPRTQYF. CDR3 sequence (DNA): TGCAGTGCCCCAAGGACCCAGTACTTC.